This T cell receptor beta chain was identified during a study of T cell responses to AZD1222 COVID-19 vaccine (dated by TCRdb to the early 2020s). In the study overall: A total of approximately 240 trial participants underwent TCR sequencing, of whom about 200 had received two doses of AZD1222 and approximately 25 had received two doses of the MenACWY control vaccine. Trial participants were enrolled into age subgroups of 18-55, 56-69 and 70-plus years, which contained around 140, 26 and 57 TCR-sequenced participants, respectively.

As to this clone: What this receptor recognizes is not known. Base-call qualities are not available, and no considerably larger clone is one nucleotide away.

The sample's time point, from its label and the paper: about 28 days (+/-7) after the second vaccine dose. AZD1222 recipients whose second dose came at about 4 weeks and those whose second dose came at about 12 weeks were combined into one group, since spike-specific TCR depth and breadth did not differ between the two schedules. Vaccinee samples were obtained from the UK trials COV001 and COV002, which included a single-blind randomized controlled phase 2/3 trial of AZD1222 (ChAdOx1 nCoV-19) in healthy adults. For TCRbeta chain sequencing, PBMC samples from trial participants were taken at day 0 and at day 28 after the second dose. Paper-wide results and their limitations: CD4 TCRs associated with the vaccine covered the entire spike protein, and the dominant responses were in regions 160-218 and 743-854. Conclusions about previously exposed vaccinees were limited because only six AZD1222 recipients were SARS-CoV-2 seropositive at baseline. A significant rise in spike-specific TCR breadth and depth was observed after two AZD1222 doses relative to day 0 and relative to MenACWY recipients. Reportedly, almost half of the unique spike-specific TCRs recognized epitopes lying outside the regions that are mutated in the B.1.351 and B.1.1.7 variants. Because no samples from the day 14 peak response were available, repertoires could be characterized only after the peak T cell response. Participants were mostly white British, with more females than males. The authors suggested clonal diversity may have been underestimated. The 56-69-year group was small, and its depth increase did not reach significance, likely because of low power.

The CDR3 regions of human TCRbeta chains were subjected to immunosequencing. On the authors' methods: Repertoire TCRs were checked for matches against a reference library of SARS-CoV-2-specific TCRs that had been generated using the MIRA antigen-specificity platform. Breadth was defined as the fraction of unique TCRs that were SARS-CoV-2-associated, and depth was defined as the fraction of total T cells that were SARS-CoV-2-associated. Each spike-specific TCR was assigned to its reactive spike region and to a CD4 or CD8 class using the MIRA data. Log10-transformed breadth and depth values were compared by one-way ANOVA with Sidak's multiple comparisons tests. What TCRdb holds here is the immuneACCESS table cut down to in-frame rearrangements. Part of the clones is not present; checked against another copy, under half of the missing clones reflect an unresolved V gene, and the others are unexplained. V and J calls and clone size are those listed in that table; D and trimming were worked out from the DNA. The sample table shows 90,000 to 120,000 clones, and about 90% are seen once. Around 4.9% of the sample rests with the top ten.

CDR3 length: 13 amino acids, cysteine to phenylalanine. Here the CDR3 DNA is all that survives: 39 bases in frame from base 1. V and J lose 4 bases and 2 bases, and a span of 9 bases separates them. In the germline V gene (reference sequence), CDR1 corresponds to LGHDT and CDR2 to YNNKEL. Sequences were derived from peripheral blood, sampled 28 days after the second AZD1222 dose. Recombination joined TRBV3-1 (or the pseudogene TRBV3-2) with TRBJ2-7, and the D gene may be TRBD1, 5 bases matching. The receptor was isolated from an adult who received the AZD1222 COVID-19 vaccine. The DNA sequence is TGTGCCAGCAGCCCCGGACAACCCTACGAGCAGTACTTC. It is translated as CASSPGQPYEQYF.